The subject of this entry is one T cell receptor beta chain. The sample originates from a study of blood T cell repertoires in COVID-19. Study-wide background: Researchers got acute and convalescent COVID-19 samples from the United States, Italy and Spain. T cells, B-cell-depleted T cells, or PBMCs supplied cDNA or gDNA.

Authors' analysis steps: By means of reference gene primer amplification, nucleated cell counts were estimated. Sequencing used immunoSEQ multiplex PCR; TCRdb keeps in-frame clones, though not all of them. Clonal size and the V and J genes are those of that table, whereas D and trimming came from the DNA. The data contain around 75,000 clones, 70% to 90% of them seen just once; the ten biggest clones take up roughly 19%. CDR1 and CDR2 from the germline V gene are SGHTA and FQGTGA. The V gene end was trimmed by 5 bases and the J gene end by 4 bases; junction bases not matched to a gene: 6. This CDR3 is 14 amino acids long.

The sequencing input was peripheral blood. The V call is TRBV7-3, the J call TRBJ2-5; 8 bases agree with TRBD1. The TCR comes from a human donor in a cohort sampled during active COVID-19. The CDR3 bases are TGTGCCAGCAGCCTCCACGGGACAGGAGAGACCCAGTACTTC. Protein product: CASSLHGTGETQYF. Variable domain in full (rest from reference TRBV7-3 and TRBJ2-5): GAGVSQTPSNKVTEKGKYVELRCDPISGHTALYWYRQSLGQGPEFLIYFQGTGAADDSGLPNDRFFAVRPEGSVSTLKIQRTERGDSAVYLCASSLHGTGETQYFGPGTRLLVL.